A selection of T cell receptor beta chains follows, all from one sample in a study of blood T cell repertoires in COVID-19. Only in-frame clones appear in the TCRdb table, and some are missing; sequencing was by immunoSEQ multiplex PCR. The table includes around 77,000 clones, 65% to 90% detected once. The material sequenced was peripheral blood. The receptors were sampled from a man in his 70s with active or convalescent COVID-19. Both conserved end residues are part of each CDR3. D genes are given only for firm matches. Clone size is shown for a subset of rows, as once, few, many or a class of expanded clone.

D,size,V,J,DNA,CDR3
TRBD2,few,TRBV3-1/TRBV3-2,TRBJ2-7,TGTGCCAGCAGCCAAGGAGCGCTTAGCGGGATTAGCTCCTACGAGCAGTACTTC,CASSQGALSGISSYEQYF
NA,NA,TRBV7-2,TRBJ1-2,TGTGCCAGCAGCTCACTAGACGCCTATGGCTACACCTTC,CASSSLDAYGYTF
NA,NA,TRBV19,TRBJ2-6,TGTGCCAGTAGTATAGACTCCGGGACAGGGGCCAACGTCCTGACTTTC,CASSIDSGTGANVLTF
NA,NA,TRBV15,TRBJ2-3,TGTGCCACCAGCATCCAACGAGGGAGCACAGATACGCAGTATTTT,CATSIQRGSTDTQYF
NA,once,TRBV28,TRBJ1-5,TGTGCCAGCACCCCCACGGGGGTCTATAGCAATCAGCCCCAGCATTTT,CASTPTGVYSNQPQHF
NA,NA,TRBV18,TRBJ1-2,TGTGCCAGCTCACCCACGGGAGAGATAAACTATGGCTACACCTTC,CASSPTGEINYGYTF
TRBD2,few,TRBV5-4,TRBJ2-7,TGTGCCAGCAGCTCACTAGCGGGAGGTCGGTACGAGCAGTACTTC,CASSSLAGGRYEQYF
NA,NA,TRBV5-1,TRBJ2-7,TGCGCCAGCAGCTTTGACACCTCCTACGAGCAGTACTTC,CASSFDTSYEQYF
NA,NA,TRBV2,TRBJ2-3,TGTGCCAGCCTCCTCGGACAGAGCACAGATACGCAGTATTTT,CASLLGQSTDTQYF
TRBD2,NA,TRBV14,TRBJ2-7,TGTGCCAGCAGCCAAGATCGACTAGCGGGGGTCTTCGGGCAGTACTTC,CASSQDRLAGVFGQYF
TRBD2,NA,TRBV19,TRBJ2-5,TGTGCCAGTAGTGGGGGGAGGGAACAAGAGACCCAGTACTTC,CASSGGREQETQYF
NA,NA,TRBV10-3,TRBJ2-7,TGTGCCATCAGTGACCCGGTGGGCGAGCAGTGCTTC,CAISDPVGEQCF
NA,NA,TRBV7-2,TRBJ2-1,TGTGCCAGCAGCCCCGTCGCTGCTGAGAGAGAGCAGTTCTTC,CASSPVAAEREQFF
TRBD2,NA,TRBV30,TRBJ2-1,TGTGCCTGGAGTGCCGGACTAGCTGGGGGCGGCGGTGAGCAGTTCTTC,CAWSAGLAGGGGEQFF
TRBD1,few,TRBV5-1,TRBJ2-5,TGCGCCAGCAGCTTGGAGGCCGCGGGACAGGTGGACTTC,CASSLEAAGQVDF
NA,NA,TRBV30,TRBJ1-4,TGTGCCTGGAGTCCCCCCCAGGGATTCGTTGAAAAACTGTTTTTT,CAWSPPQGFVEKLFF
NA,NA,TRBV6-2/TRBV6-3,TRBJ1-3,TGTGCCAGCGGTTTCACTGCTCGGAGCTCTGGAAACACCATATATTTT,CASGFTARSSGNTIYF
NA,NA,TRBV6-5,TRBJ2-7,TGTGCCAGCGCCGCGGGCCCCTACGAGCAGTACTTC,CASAAGPYEQYF
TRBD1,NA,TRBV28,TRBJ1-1,TGTGCCAGCAATCCGGAAGGGGGCGCGATCTTGGCTGAAGCTTTCTTT,CASNPEGGAILAEAFF
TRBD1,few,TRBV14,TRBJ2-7,TGTGCCAGCAGCCTTTGGGACAGGCGCGAGCAGTACTTC,CASSLWDRREQYF
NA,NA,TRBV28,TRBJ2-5,TGTGCCAGCAGTCCGTTTGCTGCCGGGACCCAGTACTTC,CASSPFAAGTQYF
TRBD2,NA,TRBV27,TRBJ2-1,TGTGCCAGCACTAGCGGGCCTTACAATGAGCAGTTCTTC,CASTSGPYNEQFF
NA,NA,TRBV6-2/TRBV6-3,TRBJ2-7,TGTGCCAGCAGTCTGGCCGGGAGCTCCTACGAGCAGTACTTC,CASSLAGSSYEQYF
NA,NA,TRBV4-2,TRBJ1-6,TGTGCCAGCAGCCAAGGGACAGCCTACGATTCACCCCTCCACTTT,CASSQGTAYDSPLHF
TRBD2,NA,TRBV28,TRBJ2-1,TGTGCCAGCAGAAGGACTAGCGGGAGGAACGATGAGCAGTTCTTC,CASRRTSGRNDEQFF
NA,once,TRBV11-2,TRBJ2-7,TGTGCCAGCAGCTTAGAGGCAGGGCGAAACGGGGAGCAGTACTTC,CASSLEAGRNGEQYF
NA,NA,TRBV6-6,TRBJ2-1,TGTGCCAGCAGTTACCCCGGGGTTACAAACAATGAGCAGTTCTTC,CASSYPGVTNNEQFF
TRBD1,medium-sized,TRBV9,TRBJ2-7,TGTGCCAGCAGCCCCCGGGGACAGCGAAGGTACGAGCAGTACTTC,CASSPRGQRRYEQYF
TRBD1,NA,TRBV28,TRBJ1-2,TGTGCCACCTTATCCCGGGACAGGGTTTTTTCATATGGCTACACCTTC,CATLSRDRVFSYGYTF
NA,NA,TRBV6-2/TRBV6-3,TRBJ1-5,TGTGCCAGCAGTTACGCGATATACGCAGGGGTGAATCAGCCCCAGCATTTT,CASSYAIYAGVNQPQHF
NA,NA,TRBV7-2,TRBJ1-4,TGTGCCAGCAGCTTTAGACAGGCAACTAATGAAAAACTGTTTTTT,CASSFRQATNEKLFF
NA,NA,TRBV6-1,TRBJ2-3,TGTGCCAGCAGTGAATACAGGTACTCTAGCACAGATACGCAGTATTTT,CASSEYRYSSTDTQYF
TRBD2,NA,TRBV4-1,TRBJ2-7,TGCGCCAGCAGCCAAGTGGGACTAGGCCAGTACTTC,CASSQVGLGQYF
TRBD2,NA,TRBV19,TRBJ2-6,TGTGCCAGTAGTATTTCCCTGCGGGAGAGTGGGGCCAACGTCCTGACTTTC,CASSISLRESGANVLTF
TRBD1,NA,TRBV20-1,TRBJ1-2,TGCAGTGCAAGTGACGGACAGGGACTTTACGAAAATGGCTACACCTTC,CSASDGQGLYENGYTF
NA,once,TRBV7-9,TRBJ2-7,TGTGCCAGCAGCTTAGATGGGGCGGCCTACGAGCAGTACTTC,CASSLDGAAYEQYF
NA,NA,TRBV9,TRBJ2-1,TGTGCCAGCAGCATCGACAGTCTTGCCATGAATGAGCAGTTCTTC,CASSIDSLAMNEQFF
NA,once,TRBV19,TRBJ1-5,TGTGCCAGTACCGATCTATCAGGGATTGTTCAGCCCCAGCATTTT,CASTDLSGIVQPQHF
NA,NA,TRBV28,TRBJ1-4,NA,CASSSSGQAAEKLFF
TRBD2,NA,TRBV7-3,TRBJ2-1,TGTGCCAGCAGCACAGGACTAGCGGGTTGGAATGAGCAGTTCTTC,CASSTGLAGWNEQFF
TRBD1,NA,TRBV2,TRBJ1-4,TGTGCCAGCACCGGGACAGGGTTTGAAAAACTGTTTTTT,CASTGTGFEKLFF
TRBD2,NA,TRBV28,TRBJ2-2,TGTGCCAGCAGTCCTAGCGGGAGGGCCATCACCGGGGAGCTGTTTTTT,CASSPSGRAITGELFF
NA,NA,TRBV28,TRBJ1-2,TGTGCCAGCAGTTTAAAGCGGTATGGCTACACCTTC,CASSLKRYGYTF
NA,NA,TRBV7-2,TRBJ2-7,TGTGCCAGCAGCACAGGACAGAGATTCGAGCAGTACTTC,CASSTGQRFEQYF
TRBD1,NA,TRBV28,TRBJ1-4,TGTGCCAGCAGATCTCAGGGGGCGCGAGGTGAAAAACTGTTTTTT,CASRSQGARGEKLFF
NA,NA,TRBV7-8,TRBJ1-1,TGTGCCAGCAAAGGGTTTGGGGGCACCACTGAAGCTTTCTTT,CASKGFGGTTEAFF
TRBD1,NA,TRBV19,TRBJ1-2,TGTGCCAGTAGTAAGGACAGGGCGGTGCTTGGCTACACCTTC,CASSKDRAVLGYTF
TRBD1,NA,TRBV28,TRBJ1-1,TGTGCCAGCAGTTCCCAGGGGGGACAGAACACTGAAGCTTTCTTT,CASSSQGGQNTEAFF
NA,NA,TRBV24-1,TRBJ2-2,TGTGCCACCAGTGGTACAGCGAACACCGGGGAGCTGTTTTTT,CATSGTANTGELFF
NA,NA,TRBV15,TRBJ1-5,TGTGCCACCAGTAGAGGGGGAGATCCAACAGGGATGCATCAGCCCCAGCATTTT,CATSRGGDPTGMHQPQHF
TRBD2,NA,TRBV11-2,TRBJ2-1,TGTGCCAGCAGCCGAGGCGGGGGGCAGCCTTCCTACAATGAGCAGTTCTTC,CASSRGGGQPSYNEQFF
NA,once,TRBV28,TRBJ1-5,TGTGCCAGCAGTCCTCTAGGCCCTACGCCCCAGCATTTT,CASSPLGPTPQHF
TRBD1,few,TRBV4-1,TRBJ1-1,TGCGCCAGCAGCCACGGAGGCCTCCGACAGGGCGACACTGAAGCTTTCTTT,CASSHGGLRQGDTEAFF
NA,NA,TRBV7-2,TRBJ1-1,TGTGCCAGCAGCTTAGTTGGGGGCGGGAACACTGAAGCTTTCTTT,CASSLVGGGNTEAFF
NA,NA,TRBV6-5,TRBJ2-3,TGTGCCAGCACGGGCGGACTGTTGCGCACAGATACGCAGTATTTT,CASTGGLLRTDTQYF